A selection of T cell receptor beta chains follows, all from one sample in a study of shared clonotypes between healthy human individuals. The repertoire was sequenced with immunoSEQ multiplex PCR; TCRdb's copy has only in-frame clones and lacks some. The sample records about 2 million clones, roughly 95% being singletons. Sequencing input: naive CD8+ T cells sorted from blood. These receptors all come from a man aged 18 to 30 in good health. CDR3s include the opening cysteine and the closing phenylalanine or tryptophan. Each record gives: CDR3 protein, CDR3 DNA, V gene, clone size, D gene, J gene. The D gene is left open where the match is weak. Rows give clone size only sometimes, using once, few, many, or a class for an expanded clone.

CASRPPVGGGTEAFF	TGTGCCAGCCGCCCCCCGGTTGGGGGAGGAACTGAAGCTTTCTTT	TRBV7-9	NA	NA	TRBJ1-1
CASSLFARGRGTQYF	TGTGCCAGCAGTTTATTCGCCAGGGGCAGGGGGACCCAGTACTTC	TRBV28	NA	NA	TRBJ2-5
CASSLGQGSYEQYF	TGTGCCAGCAGCTTGGGACAGGGCTCCTACGAGCAGTACTTC	TRBV5-4	NA	TRBD1	TRBJ2-7
CASSYTTGNTGELFF	TGTGCCAGCAGTTACACTACCGGAAACACCGGGGAGCTGTTTTTT	TRBV6-6	NA	NA	TRBJ2-2
CASRPYRDRPAYEQYF	TGTGCCAGCAGACCCTACCGGGACCGGCCGGCCTACGAGCAGTACTTC	TRBV28	NA	NA	TRBJ2-7
CASSPMDRDNYGYTF	TGCGCCAGCAGCCCTATGGACAGGGACAACTATGGCTACACCTTC	TRBV5-1	NA	TRBD1	TRBJ1-2
CASSAGGTHQETQYF	TGTGCCAGCAGCGCAGGCGGGACACACCAAGAGACCCAGTACTTC	TRBV9	once	NA	TRBJ2-5
CASSRGGSGYTF	TGTGCCAGCAGCCGAGGGGGTTCTGGCTACACCTTC	TRBV5-8	once	NA	TRBJ1-2
CASSEASAQETQYF	TGTGCCAGCAGTGAAGCAAGCGCCCAAGAGACCCAGTACTTC	TRBV2	NA	NA	TRBJ2-5
CASSFRGDPQETQYF	TGTGCCAGCAGCTTCAGGGGGGACCCCCAAGAGACCCAGTACTTC	TRBV9	NA	NA	TRBJ2-5
CASTQLAGGHNEQFF	TGTGCCAGCACCCAACTAGCGGGAGGGCACAATGAGCAGTTCTTC	TRBV11-2	once	TRBD2	TRBJ2-1
CASSIDVGTVNTEAFF	TGTGCCAGTAGTATAGATGTGGGGACCGTGAACACTGAAGCTTTCTTT	TRBV19	NA	NA	TRBJ1-1
CASSYSQTENYGYTF	TGTGCCAGCAGTTACTCCCAGACGGAAAACTATGGCTACACCTTC	TRBV6-5	NA	NA	TRBJ1-2
CAWSVLAGSLRDQYF	TGTGCCTGGAGTGTTCTAGCGGGGAGTCTACGAGATCAGTACTTC	TRBV30	once	TRBD2	TRBJ2-7
CASSVATENSPLHF	TGTGCCAGCAGCGTAGCTACGGAGAATTCACCCCTCCACTTT	TRBV9	NA	NA	TRBJ1-6
CASSYGGTGASYEQYF	TGTGCCAGCAGTTACGGGGGGACAGGGGCCTCCTACGAGCAGTACTTC	TRBV6-5	NA	TRBD1	TRBJ2-7
CAWSVGSPTKNIQYF	TGTGCCTGGAGTGTGGGATCCCCGACCAAAAACATTCAGTACTTC	TRBV30	NA	NA	TRBJ2-4